Below are 13 T cell receptor beta chains sequenced from a single sample in a study of CD8+ T cells in alopecia areata. Extraction of RNA preceded its reverse transcription into cDNA, which served as the sequencing template. Some clones are missing from TCRdb's copy, which holds only in-frame ones; the method was immunoSEQ multiplex PCR. The sample consists of 150,000 to 200,000 clones, around 63% of them appearing once. The sequenced sample was CD4+ T cells sorted from blood, obtained at week 0. These receptors all come from a human donor with alopecia areata.

CDR3: CASWADLNSPLHF. DNA of the CDR3: TGTGCCAGCTGGGCAGACCTTAATTCACCCCTCCACTTT. The gene calls are TRBV6-6 and TRBJ1-6; no clear D gene. This CDR3 contains 13 residues. Per the germline V gene, CDR1 is MNHNY and CDR2 is SVGAGI (reference sequence). V shed 8 bases and J shed 6 bases, with 11 bases lying between them.

V and J are TRBV11-3 and TRBJ1-5; 7 bases agree with TRBD1. Germline V gene sequence: CDR1 SGHNT, CDR2 YENEEA. The CDR3 is made up of 14 amino acids. Trimming at V came to 3 bases and at J to 2 bases, leaving 1 base not matched to a gene. CDR3 sequence (DNA): TGTGCCAGCAGCTTGGGGACAGGCAATCAGCCCCAGCATTTT. This encodes CASSLGTGNQPQHF. The variable domain in full, with the rest retrieved from reference TRBV11-3 and TRBJ1-5, is EAGVVQSPRYKIIEKKQPVAFWCNPISGHNTLYWYLQNLGQGPELLIRYENEEAVDDSQLPKDRFSAERLKGVDSTLKIQPAELGDSAVYLCASSLGTGNQPQHFGDGTRLSIL.

The chain recombines TRBV6-6 with TRBJ1-5, with D possibly matching TRBD1 (5 bases). The V end was cut by 8 bases, the J end by 1 base, with 12 bases between. This CDR3 spans 14 amino acids. From germline, CDR1 is MNHNY and CDR2 SVGAGI (reference sequence). Here the CDR3 reads CASLPGRSNQPQHF. The CDR3 coding sequence is TGTGCCAGCCTGCCGGGACGCAGCAATCAGCCCCAGCATTTT.

This clone was counted only a few times. The genes are TRBV7-8 and TRBJ1-4, with D maybe TRBD1 (6 bases). Trimming took off 3 bases at V and 8 bases at J, with 10 bases between the two ends. Germline assignment: CDR1 SGHVS and CDR2 FQNEAQ. The CDR3 is 13 amino acids. The CDR3 coding sequence is TGTGCCAGCAGCTTCGACAGGAGGGAAAAACTGTTTTTT. Its translation: CASSFDRREKLFF.

The J gene is TRBJ2-7, the V gene TRBV7-2; possible D gene TRBD2, 6 bases. The CDR3 is 15 residues long. V was cut by 2 bases and J by 0 bases, with 11 bases left in between. Germline CDR1 SGHTA, CDR2 FQGNSA. For the CDR3, the DNA is TGTGCCAGCAGCTTATGGAGGGAACGCTCCTACGAGCAGTACTTC. As protein: CASSLWRERSYEQYF. The variable domain in full, with the rest retrieved from reference TRBV7-2 and TRBJ2-7, is GAGVSQSPSNKVTEKGKDVELRCDPISGHTALYWYRQSLGQGLEFLIYFQGNSAPDKSGLPSDRFSAERTGGSVSTLTIQRTQQEDSAVYLCASSLWRERSYEQYFGPGTRLTVT.

The sample holds a few counts of this clone. This chain joins TRBV11-3 and TRBJ2-7; 7 bases match TRBD1. This CDR3 is built from 16 residues. Trimming cost V 3 bases and J 1 base; bases outside gene matches: 9. Germline assignment: CDR1 SGHNT and CDR2 YENEEA. The CDR3, as DNA: TGTGCCAGCAGCTTCTACCTGCCGACAGGGTCCTACGAGCAGTACTTC. Encoded protein: CASSFYLPTGSYEQYF.

The chain is built from TRBV30 and TRBJ1-1; a weak D match, TRBD1 (5 bases). V shed 4 bases and J shed 2 bases, with 11 bases lying between them. Looked up from germline, CDR1 is GTSNPN and CDR2 is SVGIG (reference sequence). This CDR3 has 13 amino acids. This CDR3 is CAWNDRENTEAFF. The CDR3 DNA follows: TGTGCCTGGAATGACAGAGAAAACACTGAAGCTTTCTTT.

The chain recombines TRBV19 with TRBJ2-5; 10 nucleotides align to TRBD2. The CDR3 has 15 residues. Losses at the gene ends were 3 bases for V and 2 bases for J; bases not matched to a gene: 3. The V gene's germline CDR1 is LNHDA and CDR2 SQIVND (reference sequence). The CDR3, as DNA: TGTGCCAGTAGTATCCTAGCGGGGGCTCAAGAGACCCAGTACTTC. As protein: CASSILAGAQETQYF.

The rearrangement links TRBV4-1 to TRBJ2-2; D may correspond to TRBD1 or TRBD2 (5 bases each). Germline assignment: CDR1 MGHRA and CDR2 YSYEKL. This CDR3 has 16 residues. Trimming took 2 bases from V and 6 from J, leaving 16 bases between them. The CDR3: CASSQLIGAGPGELFF. DNA for the CDR3: TGCGCCAGCAGCCAATTGATCGGGGCTGGACCCGGGGAGCTGTTTTTT.

The genes are TRBV5-4 and TRBJ2-2; weak D call: TRBD1 (6 bases). V gave up 1 base and J gave up 3 bases, with 10 bases separating them. Germline V CDR1 and CDR2: SGHNT, YYREEE (reference sequence). The CDR3 is made up of 15 amino acids. The CDR3 DNA is TGTGCCAGCAGCTTGATGGGGGCCGACACCGGGGAGCTGTTTTTT. The encoded protein is CASSLMGADTGELFF.

In its sample, this clone was seen a few times. Other DNA sequences in the same sample also yield this CDR3. The V gene is TRBV30, the J gene TRBJ1-2; D gene uncertain. The CDR3 has 11 amino acids. With 2 bases removed from V and 8 bases from J, the gap between germline ends came to 9 bases. Germline V gives CDR1 GTSNPN, CDR2 SVGIG (reference sequence). CDR3 amino acids: CAWSSGGGYTF. CDR3 DNA sequence: TGTGCCTGGAGTTCAGGCGGGGGCTACACCTTC.

This chain connects TRBV11-2 to TRBJ2-5, with D maybe TRBD2 (6 bases). With 5 bases removed from V and 5 bases from J, the gap between germline ends came to 21 bases. Per the germline V gene, CDR1 is SGHAT and CDR2 is FQNNGV. There are 16 residues in the CDR3. For the CDR3, the DNA is TGTGCCAGCAGCCCAATGGGACTGGGGAAAGAGGAGACCCAGTACTTC. Protein product: CASSPMGLGKEETQYF.

J is TRBJ2-4 and V is TRBV5-6; 7 bases are a match to TRBD2. The CDR3 has 17 amino acids. CDR1 is SGHDT and CDR2 is YYEEEE in the germline V gene. The V gene end was trimmed by 2 bases and the J gene end by 3 bases; junction bases not matched to a gene: 11. CDR3 nucleotides: TGTGCCAGCAGCTTTGCGAGGGAGGGCGTACTCAAAAACATTCAGTACTTC. Its protein is CASSFAREGVLKNIQYF.